This T cell receptor (beta chain) is from a study of shared clonotypes between healthy human individuals. Some clones are missing from TCRdb's copy, which holds only in-frame ones; the method was immunoSEQ multiplex PCR. This sample has approximately 2,000,000 clones; 85% to 95% occur once, and the top ten carry roughly 0.34%. Study-level points and caveats: Of the naive CD4 clonotypes, roughly 5% were shared across four donors.

This CDR3 has 15 residues. Trimming pared 0 bases from V and 5 bases from J, leaving 11 bases between. Germline V CDR1 and CDR2: MNHEY, SVGAGI. Remarks on this clone: Its cognate antigen is unknown.

The sequenced sample was naive CD4+ T cells from PBMCs. Subset here: CD45RA+ positively selected. The chain has TRBV6-5 and TRBJ1-3; D might be TRBD1 (5 bases). The clonotype was recovered from a man aged 18 to 35 in good health. Some clones in this sample may be carry-over from other donors' samples. Here the CDR3 reads CASSYSRGQRNTIYF. The CDR3, as DNA: TGTGCCAGCAGTTACTCGAGGGGTCAGCGAAACACCATATATTTT.